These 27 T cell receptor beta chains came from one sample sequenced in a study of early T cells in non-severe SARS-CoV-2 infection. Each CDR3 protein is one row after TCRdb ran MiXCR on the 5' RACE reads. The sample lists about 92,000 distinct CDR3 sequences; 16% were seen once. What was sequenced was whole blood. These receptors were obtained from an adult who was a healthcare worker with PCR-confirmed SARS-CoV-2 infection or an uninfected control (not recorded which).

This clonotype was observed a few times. The CDR3 nucleotides read TGTGCCAGCAGTGACGAAGCGGGGGGGCCGACAGATACGCAGTATTTT. This sequence encodes CASSDEAGGPTDTQYF. This chain uses TRBV6-4 with TRBJ2-3, with TRBD2 matching 10 bases. Germline CDR1 reads MRHNA; CDR2 reads SNTAGT. Trimming cost V 2 bases and J 3 bases; bases outside gene matches: 5. This CDR3 is 16 amino acids long.

DNA of the CDR3: TGTGCCAGCAGCCGAGAGCGGTCGCGCTACGAGCAGTACTTC. Amino acid sequence: CASSRERSRYEQYF. V usage is TRBV7-2 and J usage is TRBJ2-7, with D possibly being TRBD2 (5 bases). The germline V and J ends were trimmed by 5 bases and 3 bases, with 14 bases remaining between them. This CDR3 has 14 residues. CDR1 SGHTA and CDR2 FQGNSA come from the germline V gene.

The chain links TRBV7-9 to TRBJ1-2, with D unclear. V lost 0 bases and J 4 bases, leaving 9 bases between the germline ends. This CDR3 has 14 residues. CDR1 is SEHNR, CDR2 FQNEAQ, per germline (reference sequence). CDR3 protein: CASSLANQVYGYTF. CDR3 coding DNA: TGTGCCAGCAGCTTAGCGAACCAAGTCTATGGCTACACCTTC.

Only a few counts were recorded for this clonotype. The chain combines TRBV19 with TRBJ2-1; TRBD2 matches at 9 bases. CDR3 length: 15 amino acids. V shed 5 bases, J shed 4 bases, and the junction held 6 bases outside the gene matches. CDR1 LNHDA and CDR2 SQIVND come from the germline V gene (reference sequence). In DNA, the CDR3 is TGTGCCAGTAGTCCCTGGAGCGGGGGGTACAATGAGCAGTTCTTC. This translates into CASSPWSGGYNEQFF.

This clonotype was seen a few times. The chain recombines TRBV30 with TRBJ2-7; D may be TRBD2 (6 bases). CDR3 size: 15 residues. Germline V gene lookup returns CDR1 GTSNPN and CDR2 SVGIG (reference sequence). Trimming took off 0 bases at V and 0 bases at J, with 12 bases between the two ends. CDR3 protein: CAWSVQRARSYEQYF. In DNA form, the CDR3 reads TGTGCCTGGAGTGTACAGCGGGCCCGCTCCTACGAGCAGTACTTC. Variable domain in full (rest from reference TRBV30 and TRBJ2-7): SQTIHQWPATLVQPVGSPLSLECTVEGTSNPNLYWYRQAAGRGLQLLFYSVGIGQISSEVPQNLSASRPQDRQFILSSKKLLLSDSGFYLCAWSVQRARSYEQYFGPGTRLTVT.

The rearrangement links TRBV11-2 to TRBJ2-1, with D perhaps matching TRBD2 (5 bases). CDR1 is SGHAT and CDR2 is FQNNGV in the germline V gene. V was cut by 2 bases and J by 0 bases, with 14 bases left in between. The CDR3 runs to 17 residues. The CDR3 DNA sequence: TGTGCCAGCAGCTTAAGACTACCGGAGATCTCCTACAATGAGCAGTTCTTC. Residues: CASSLRLPEISYNEQFF.

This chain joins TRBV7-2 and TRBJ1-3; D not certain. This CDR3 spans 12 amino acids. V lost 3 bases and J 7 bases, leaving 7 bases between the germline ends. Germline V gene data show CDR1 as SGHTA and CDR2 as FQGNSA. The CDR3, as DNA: TGTGCCAGCAGCTTTGACCGGAACACCATATATTTT. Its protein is CASSFDRNTIYF.

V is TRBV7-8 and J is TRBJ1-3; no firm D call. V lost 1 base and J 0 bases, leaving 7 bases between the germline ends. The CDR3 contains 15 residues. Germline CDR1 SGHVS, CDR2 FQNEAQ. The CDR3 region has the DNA TGTGCCAGCAGCTTAGGGCCGCTCTCTGGAAACACCATATATTTT. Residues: CASSLGPLSGNTIYF. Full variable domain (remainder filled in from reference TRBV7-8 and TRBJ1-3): GAGVSQSPRYKVAKRGQDVALRCDPISGHVSLFWYQQALGQGPEFLTYFQNEAQLDKSGLPSDRFFAERPEGSVSTLKIQRTQQEDSAVYLCASSLGPLSGNTIYFGEGSWLTVV.

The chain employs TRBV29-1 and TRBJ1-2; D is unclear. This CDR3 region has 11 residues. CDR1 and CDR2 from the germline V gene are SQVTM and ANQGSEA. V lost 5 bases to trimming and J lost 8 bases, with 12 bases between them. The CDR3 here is CSVPQFGGYTF. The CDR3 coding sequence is TGCAGCGTTCCCCAATTCGGGGGCTACACCTTC.

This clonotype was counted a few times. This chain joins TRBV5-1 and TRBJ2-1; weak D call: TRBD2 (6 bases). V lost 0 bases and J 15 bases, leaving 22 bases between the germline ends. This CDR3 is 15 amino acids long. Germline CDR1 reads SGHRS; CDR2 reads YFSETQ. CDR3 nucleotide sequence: TGCGCCAGCAGCTTGGCCGGTAGCGGTTTGGTAGCTGGGTTCTTC. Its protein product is CASSLAGSGLVAGFF.

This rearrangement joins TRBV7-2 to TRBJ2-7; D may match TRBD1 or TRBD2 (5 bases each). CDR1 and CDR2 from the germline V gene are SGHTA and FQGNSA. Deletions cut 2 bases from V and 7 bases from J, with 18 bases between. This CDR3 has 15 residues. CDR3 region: CASSLYASGGDEQYF. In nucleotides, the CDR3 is TGTGCCAGCAGCTTATATGCGTCTGGGGGAGATGAGCAGTACTTC.

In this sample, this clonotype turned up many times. The CDR3 reads CASSQMEGNIQYF. CDR3 bases: TGTGCCAGCAGCCAAATGGAGGGCAACATTCAGTACTTC. This sequence joins TRBV4-2 and TRBJ2-4, with a weak D call TRBD2 (6 bases). This CDR3 is 13 amino acids long. Trimming left V 2 bases short and J 7 bases short, with 9 bases between. The germline gives CDR1 LGHNA, CDR2 YNFKEQ.

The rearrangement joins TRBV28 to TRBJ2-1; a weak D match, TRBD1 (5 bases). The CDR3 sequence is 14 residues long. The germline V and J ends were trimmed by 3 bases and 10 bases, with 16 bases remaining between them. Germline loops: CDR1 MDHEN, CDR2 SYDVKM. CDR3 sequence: CASSFRTRVREQFF. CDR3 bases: TGTGCCAGCAGTTTCCGGACACGAGTGAGGGAGCAGTTCTTC.

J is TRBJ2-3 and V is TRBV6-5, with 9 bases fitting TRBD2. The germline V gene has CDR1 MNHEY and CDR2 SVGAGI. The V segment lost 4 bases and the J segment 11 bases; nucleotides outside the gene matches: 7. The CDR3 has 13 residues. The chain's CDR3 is CASSLSGGTRQYF. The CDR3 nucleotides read TGTGCCAGCAGTTTAAGCGGGGGGACGCGGCAGTATTTT.

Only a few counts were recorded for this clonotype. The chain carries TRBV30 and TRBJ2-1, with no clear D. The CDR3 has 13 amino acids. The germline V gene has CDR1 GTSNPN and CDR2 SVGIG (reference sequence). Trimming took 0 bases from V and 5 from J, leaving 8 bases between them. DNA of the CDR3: TGTGCCTGGAGTGTACAATTAAACAATGAGCAGTTCTTC. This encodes CAWSVQLNNEQFF.

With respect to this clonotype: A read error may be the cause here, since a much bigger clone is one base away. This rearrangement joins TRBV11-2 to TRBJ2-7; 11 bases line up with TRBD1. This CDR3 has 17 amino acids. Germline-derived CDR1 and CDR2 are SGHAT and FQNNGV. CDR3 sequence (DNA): TGTGTCAGCAGCCAATACTGGGGGACAGGGGGTACCTACGAGCAGTACTTC. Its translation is CVSSQYWGTGGTYEQYF.

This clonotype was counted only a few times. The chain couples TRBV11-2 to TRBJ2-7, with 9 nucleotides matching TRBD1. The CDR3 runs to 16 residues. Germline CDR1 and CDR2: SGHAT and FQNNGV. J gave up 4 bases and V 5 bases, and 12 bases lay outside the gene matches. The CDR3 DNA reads TGTGCCAGCAGCCTACTCGCCGGGACAGGGAATTACGAGCAGTACTTC. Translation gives CASSLLAGTGNYEQYF. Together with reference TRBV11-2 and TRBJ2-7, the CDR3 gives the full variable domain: EAGVAQSPRYKIIEKRQSVAFWCNPISGHATLYWYQQILGQGPKLLIQFQNNGVVDDSQLPKDRFSAERLKGVDSTLKIQPAKLEDSAVYLCASSLLAGTGNYEQYFGPGTRLTVT.

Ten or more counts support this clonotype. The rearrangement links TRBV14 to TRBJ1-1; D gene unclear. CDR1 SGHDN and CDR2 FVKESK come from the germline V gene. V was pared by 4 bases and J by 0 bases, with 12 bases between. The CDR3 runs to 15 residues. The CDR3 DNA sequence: TGTGCCAGCAGCCCACTAGGTACGGTGAACACTGAAGCTTTCTTT. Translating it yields CASSPLGTVNTEAFF.

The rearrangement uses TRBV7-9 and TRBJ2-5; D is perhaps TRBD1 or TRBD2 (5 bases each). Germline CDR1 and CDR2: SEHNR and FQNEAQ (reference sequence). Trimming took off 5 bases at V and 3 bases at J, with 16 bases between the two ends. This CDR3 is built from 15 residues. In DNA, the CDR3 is TGTGCCAGCAGCCCCACTCGAGGGGCGGAAGAGACCCAGTACTTC. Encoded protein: CASSPTRGAEETQYF.

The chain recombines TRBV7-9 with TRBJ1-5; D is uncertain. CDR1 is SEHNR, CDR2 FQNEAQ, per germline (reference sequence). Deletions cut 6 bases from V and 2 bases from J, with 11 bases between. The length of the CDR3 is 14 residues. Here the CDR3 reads CASSLTTGNQPQHF. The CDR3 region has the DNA TGTGCCAGCAGTTTAACCACCGGCAATCAGCCCCAGCATTTT.

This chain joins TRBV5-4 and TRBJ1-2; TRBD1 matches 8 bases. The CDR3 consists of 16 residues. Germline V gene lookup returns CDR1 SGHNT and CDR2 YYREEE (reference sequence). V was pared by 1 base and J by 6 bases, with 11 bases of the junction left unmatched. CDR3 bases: TGTGCCAGCAGCTTGCGTACAGGACAGGGATTGCATGGCTACACCTTC. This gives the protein CASSLRTGQGLHGYTF.

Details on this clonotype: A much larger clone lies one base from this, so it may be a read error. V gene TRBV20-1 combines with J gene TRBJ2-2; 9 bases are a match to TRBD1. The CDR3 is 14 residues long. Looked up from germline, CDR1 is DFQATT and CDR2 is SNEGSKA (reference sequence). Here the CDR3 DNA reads TGCAGTGCTGGTGGGGACAGGGTCAGCGGGGAGCAGTTTTTT. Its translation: CSAGGDRVSGEQFF.

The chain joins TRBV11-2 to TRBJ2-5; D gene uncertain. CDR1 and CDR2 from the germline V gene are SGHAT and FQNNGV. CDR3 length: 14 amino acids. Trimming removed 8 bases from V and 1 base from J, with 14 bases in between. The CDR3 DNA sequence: TGTGCCAGCTCCCGGGTGATGCCCCAAGAGACCCAGTACTTC. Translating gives CASSRVMPQETQYF. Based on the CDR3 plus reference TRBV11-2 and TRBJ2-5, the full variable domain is EAGVAQSPRYKIIEKRQSVAFWCNPISGHATLYWYQQILGQGPKLLIQFQNNGVVDDSQLPKDRFSAERLKGVDSTLKIQPAKLEDSAVYLCASSRVMPQETQYFGPGTRLLVL.

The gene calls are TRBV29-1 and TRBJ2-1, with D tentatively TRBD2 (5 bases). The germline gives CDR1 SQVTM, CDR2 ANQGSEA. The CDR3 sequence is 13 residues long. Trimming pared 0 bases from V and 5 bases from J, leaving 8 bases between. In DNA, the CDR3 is TGCAGCGTTGAAGACCCACTAGACAATGAGCAGTTCTTC. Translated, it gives CSVEDPLDNEQFF.

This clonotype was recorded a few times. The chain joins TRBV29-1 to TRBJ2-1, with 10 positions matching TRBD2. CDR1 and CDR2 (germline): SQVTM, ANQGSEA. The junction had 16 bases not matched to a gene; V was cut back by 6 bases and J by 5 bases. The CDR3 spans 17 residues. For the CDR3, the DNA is TGCAGCGTCCATCTCATCGGTAGCGGGGGGCTTAACAATGAGCAGTTCTTC. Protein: CSVHLIGSGGLNNEQFF.

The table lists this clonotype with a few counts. The CDR3 region has the DNA TGTGCCAGCACTCTAACAGGGGGCTCTCAGCCCCAGCATTTT. Its protein product is CASTLTGGSQPQHF. The chain recombines TRBV12-3 or TRBV12-4 with TRBJ1-5; 9 positions match TRBD1. V lost 7 bases and J lost 6; bases outside the gene matches: 7. The CDR3 spans 14 residues.

CDR3 nucleotides: TGTGCCAGCAGAAACCCCAGCGGGAACTACGAGCAGTACTTC. Translating gives CASRNPSGNYEQYF. The chain links TRBV11-2 to TRBJ2-7; TRBD2 matches 7 bases. Germline CDR1 reads SGHAT; CDR2 reads FQNNGV. Trimming took 6 bases from V and 3 from J; bases not matched to a gene: 8. CDR3 size: 14 residues.